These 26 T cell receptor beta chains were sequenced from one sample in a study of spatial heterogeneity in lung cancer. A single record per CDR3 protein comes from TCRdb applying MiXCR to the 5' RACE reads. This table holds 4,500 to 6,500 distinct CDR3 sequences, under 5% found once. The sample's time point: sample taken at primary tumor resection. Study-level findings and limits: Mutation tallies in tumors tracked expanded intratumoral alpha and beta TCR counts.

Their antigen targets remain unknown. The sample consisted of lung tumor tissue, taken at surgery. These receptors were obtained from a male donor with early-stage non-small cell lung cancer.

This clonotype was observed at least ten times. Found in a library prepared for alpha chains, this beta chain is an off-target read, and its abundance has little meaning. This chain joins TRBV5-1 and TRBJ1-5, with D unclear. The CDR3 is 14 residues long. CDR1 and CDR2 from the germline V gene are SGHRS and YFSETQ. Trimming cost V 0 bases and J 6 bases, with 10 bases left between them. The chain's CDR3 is CASSLAWGSQPQHF. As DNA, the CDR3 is TGCGCCAGCAGCTTGGCCTGGGGAAGTCAGCCCCAGCATTTT.

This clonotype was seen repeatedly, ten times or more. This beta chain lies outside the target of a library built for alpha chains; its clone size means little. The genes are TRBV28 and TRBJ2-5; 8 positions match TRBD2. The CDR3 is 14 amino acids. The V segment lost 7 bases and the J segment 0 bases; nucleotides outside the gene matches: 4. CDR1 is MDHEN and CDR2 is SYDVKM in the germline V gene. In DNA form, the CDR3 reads TGTGCCAGCAACTGGCGGGAGGACCAAGAGACCCAGTACTTC. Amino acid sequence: CASNWREDQETQYF. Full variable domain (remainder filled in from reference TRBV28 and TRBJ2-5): DVKVTQSSRYLVKRTGEKVFLECVQDMDHENMFWYRQDPGLGLRLIYFSYDVKMKEKGDIPEGYSVSREKKERFSLILESASTNQTSMYLCASNWREDQETQYFGPGTRLLVL.

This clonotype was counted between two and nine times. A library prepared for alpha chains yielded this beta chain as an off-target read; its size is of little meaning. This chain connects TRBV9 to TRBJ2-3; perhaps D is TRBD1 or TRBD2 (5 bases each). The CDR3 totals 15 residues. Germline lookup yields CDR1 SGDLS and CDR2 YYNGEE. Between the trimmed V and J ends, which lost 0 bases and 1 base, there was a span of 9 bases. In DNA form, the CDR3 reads TGTGCCAGCAGCGTAGAGCAGGGACGCACAGATACGCAGTATTTT. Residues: CASSVEQGRTDTQYF.

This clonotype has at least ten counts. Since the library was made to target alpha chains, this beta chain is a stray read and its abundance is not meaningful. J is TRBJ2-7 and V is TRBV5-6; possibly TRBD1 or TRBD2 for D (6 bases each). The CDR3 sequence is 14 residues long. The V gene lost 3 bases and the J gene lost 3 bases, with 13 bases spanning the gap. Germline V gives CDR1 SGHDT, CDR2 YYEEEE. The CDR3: CASSSAGGFYEQYF. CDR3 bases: TGTGCCAGCAGCTCGGCCGGGGGCTTCTACGAGCAGTACTTC.

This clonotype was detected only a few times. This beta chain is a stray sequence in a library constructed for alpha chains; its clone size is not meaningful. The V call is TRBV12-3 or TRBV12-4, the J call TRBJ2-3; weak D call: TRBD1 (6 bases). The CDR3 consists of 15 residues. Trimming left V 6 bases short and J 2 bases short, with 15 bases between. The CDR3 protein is CASSSQGHITDTQYF. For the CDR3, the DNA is TGTGCCAGCAGCTCCCAGGGACATATCACAGATACGCAGTATTTT.

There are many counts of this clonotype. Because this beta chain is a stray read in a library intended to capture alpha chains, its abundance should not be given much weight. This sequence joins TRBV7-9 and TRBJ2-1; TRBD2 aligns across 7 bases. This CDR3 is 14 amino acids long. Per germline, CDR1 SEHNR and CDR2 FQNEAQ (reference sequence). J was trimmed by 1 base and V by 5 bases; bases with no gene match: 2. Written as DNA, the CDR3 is TGTGCCAGCAGCCTTAGCGGGTCCTACAATGAGCAGTTCTTC. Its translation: CASSLSGSYNEQFF.

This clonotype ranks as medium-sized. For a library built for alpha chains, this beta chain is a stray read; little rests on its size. The CDR3 DNA is TGTGCCAGCAGCCCAGAACGGAGGGCCTCCTACGAGCAGTACTTC. Protein: CASSPERRASYEQYF. The V and J genes are TRBV5-4 and TRBJ2-7; TRBD2 is a possible D gene (6 bases). V lost 4 bases to trimming and J lost 0 bases, with 14 bases between them. The CDR3 is made up of 15 amino acids. CDR1 is SGHNT and CDR2 is YYREEE in the germline V gene (reference sequence).

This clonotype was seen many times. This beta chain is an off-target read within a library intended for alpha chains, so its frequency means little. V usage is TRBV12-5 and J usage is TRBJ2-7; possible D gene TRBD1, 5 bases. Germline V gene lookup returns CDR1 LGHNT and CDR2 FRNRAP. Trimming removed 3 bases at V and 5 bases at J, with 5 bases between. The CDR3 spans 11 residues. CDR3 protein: CASGLGDEQYF. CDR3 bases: TGTGCTAGTGGTTTAGGGGACGAGCAGTACTTC.

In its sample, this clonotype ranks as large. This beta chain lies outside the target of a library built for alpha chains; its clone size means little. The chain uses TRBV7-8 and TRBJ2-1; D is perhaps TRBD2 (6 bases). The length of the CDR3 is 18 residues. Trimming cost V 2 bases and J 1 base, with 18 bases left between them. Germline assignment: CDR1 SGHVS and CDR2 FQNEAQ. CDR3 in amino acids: CASSLNFGGRGSYNEQFF. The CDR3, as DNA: TGTGCCAGCAGCTTAAATTTTGGAGGGAGAGGGTCCTACAATGAGCAGTTCTTC. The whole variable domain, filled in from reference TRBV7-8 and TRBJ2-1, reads GAGVSQSPRYKVAKRGQDVALRCDPISGHVSLFWYQQALGQGPEFLTYFQNEAQLDKSGLPSDRFFAERPEGSVSTLKIQRTQQEDSAVYLCASSLNFGGRGSYNEQFFGPGTRLTVL.

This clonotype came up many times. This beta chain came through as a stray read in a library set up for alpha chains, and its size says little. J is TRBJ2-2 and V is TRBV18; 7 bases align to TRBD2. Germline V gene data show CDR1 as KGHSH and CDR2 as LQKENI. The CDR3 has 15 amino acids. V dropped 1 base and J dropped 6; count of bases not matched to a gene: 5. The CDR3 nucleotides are TGTGCCAGCTCACCACAGGCGGGAGCCTCCGGGGAGCTGTTTTTT. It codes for CASSPQAGASGELFF.

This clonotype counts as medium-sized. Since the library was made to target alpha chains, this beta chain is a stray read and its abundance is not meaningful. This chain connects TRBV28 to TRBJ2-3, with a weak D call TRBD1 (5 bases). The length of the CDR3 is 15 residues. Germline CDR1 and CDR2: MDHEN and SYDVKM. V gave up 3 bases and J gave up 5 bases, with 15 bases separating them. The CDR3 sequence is CASSLIGDAKDTQYF. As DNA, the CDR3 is TGTGCCAGCAGTTTGATAGGGGATGCGAAAGATACGCAGTATTTT.

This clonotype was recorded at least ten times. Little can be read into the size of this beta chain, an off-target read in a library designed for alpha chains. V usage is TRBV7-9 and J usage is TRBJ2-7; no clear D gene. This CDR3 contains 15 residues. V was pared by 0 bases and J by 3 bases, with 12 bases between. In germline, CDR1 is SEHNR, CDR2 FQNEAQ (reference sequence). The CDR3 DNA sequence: TGTGCCAGCAGCTTAGCGCAACAGAATTACTACGAGCAGTACTTC. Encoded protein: CASSLAQQNYYEQYF.

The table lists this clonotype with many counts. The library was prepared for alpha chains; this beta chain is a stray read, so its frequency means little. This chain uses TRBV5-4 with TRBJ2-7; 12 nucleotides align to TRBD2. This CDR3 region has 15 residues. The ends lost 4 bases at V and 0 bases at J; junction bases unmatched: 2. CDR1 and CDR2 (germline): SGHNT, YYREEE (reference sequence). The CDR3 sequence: CASSRTSGDSYEQYF. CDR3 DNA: TGTGCCAGCAGCAGGACTAGCGGGGACTCCTACGAGCAGTACTTC.

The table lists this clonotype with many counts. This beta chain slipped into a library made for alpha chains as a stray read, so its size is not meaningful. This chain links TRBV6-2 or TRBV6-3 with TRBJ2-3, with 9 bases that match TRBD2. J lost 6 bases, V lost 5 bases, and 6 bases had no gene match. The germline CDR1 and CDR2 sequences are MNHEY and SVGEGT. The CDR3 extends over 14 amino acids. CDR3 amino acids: CASSPAGGPDTQYF. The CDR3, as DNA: TGTGCCAGCAGTCCAGCGGGAGGACCCGATACGCAGTATTTT.

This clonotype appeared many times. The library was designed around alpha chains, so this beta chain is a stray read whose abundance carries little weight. In DNA, the CDR3 is TGCAGTGCAAAGGGACTAGCAGCACTAGCCAAAAACATTCAGTACTTC. Amino acid sequence: CSAKGLAALAKNIQYF. The chain uses TRBV20-1 and TRBJ2-4, with 9 bases lining up with TRBD2. The germline CDR1 and CDR2 sequences are DFQATT and SNEGSKA (reference sequence). Trimming cost V 6 bases and J 0 bases; bases outside gene matches: 9. The CDR3 runs to 16 residues.

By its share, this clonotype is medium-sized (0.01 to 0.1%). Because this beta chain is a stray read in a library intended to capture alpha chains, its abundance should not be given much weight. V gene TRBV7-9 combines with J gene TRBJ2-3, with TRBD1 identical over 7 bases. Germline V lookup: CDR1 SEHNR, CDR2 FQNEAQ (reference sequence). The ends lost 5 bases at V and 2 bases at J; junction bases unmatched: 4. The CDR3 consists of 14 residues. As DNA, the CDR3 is TGTGCCAGCAGCCGGGACAGATTCACAGATACGCAGTATTTT. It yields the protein CASSRDRFTDTQYF. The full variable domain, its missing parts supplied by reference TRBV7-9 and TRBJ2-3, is DTGVSQNPRHKITKRGQNVTFRCDPISEHNRLYWYRQTLGQGPEFLTYFQNEAQLEKSRLLSDRFSAERPKGSFSTLEIQRTEQGDSAMYLCASSRDRFTDTQYFGPGTRLTVL.

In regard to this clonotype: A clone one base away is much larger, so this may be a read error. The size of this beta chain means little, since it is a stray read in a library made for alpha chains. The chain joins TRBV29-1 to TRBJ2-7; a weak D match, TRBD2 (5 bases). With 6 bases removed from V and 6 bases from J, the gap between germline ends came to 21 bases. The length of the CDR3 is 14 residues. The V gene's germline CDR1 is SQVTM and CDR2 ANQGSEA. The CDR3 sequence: CSVLLGLDLSEQYF. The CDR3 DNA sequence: TGCAGCGTGTTACTCGGCCTGGACTTAAGCGAGCAGTACTTC.

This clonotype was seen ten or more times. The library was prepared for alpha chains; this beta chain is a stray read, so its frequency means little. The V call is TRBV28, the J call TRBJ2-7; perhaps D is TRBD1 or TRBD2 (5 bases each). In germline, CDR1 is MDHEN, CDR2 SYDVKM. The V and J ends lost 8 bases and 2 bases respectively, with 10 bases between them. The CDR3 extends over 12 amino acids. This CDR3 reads CASRDGPYEQYF. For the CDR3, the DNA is TGTGCCAGCCGGGACGGCCCCTACGAGCAGTACTTC. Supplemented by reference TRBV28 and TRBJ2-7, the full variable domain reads DVKVTQSSRYLVKRTGEKVFLECVQDMDHENMFWYRQDPGLGLRLIYFSYDVKMKEKGDIPEGYSVSREKKERFSLILESASTNQTSMYLCASRDGPYEQYFGPGTRLTVT.

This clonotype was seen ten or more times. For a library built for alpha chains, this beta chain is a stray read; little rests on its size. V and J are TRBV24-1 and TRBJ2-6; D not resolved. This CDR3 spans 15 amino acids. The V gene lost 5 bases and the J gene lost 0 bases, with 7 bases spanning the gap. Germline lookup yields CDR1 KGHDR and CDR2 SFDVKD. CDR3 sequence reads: CATSAGISGANVLTF. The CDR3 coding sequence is TGTGCCACCAGTGCTGGGATCTCTGGGGCCAACGTCCTGACTTTC.

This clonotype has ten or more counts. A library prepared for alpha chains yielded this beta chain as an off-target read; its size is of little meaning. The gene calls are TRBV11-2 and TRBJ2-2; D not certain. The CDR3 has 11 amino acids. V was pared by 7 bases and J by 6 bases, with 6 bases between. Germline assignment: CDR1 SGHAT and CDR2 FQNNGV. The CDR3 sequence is CASTFPGELFF. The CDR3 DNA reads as TGTGCCAGCACCTTCCCCGGGGAGCTGTTTTTT.

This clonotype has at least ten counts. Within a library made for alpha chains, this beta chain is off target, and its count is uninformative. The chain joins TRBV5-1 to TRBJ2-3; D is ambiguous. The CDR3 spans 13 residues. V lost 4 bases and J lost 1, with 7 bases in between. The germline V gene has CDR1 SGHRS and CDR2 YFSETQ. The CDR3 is CASSPGRTDTQYF. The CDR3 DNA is TGCGCCAGCAGCCCTGGACGCACAGATACGCAGTATTTT.

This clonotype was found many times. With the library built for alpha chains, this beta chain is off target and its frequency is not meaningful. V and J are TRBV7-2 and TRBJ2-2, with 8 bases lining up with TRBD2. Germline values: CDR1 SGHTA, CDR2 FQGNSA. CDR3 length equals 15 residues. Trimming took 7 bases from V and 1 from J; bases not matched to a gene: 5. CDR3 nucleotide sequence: TGTGCCAGCACCAGGAGCGGGGGGAACACCGGGGAGCTGTTTTTT. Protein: CASTRSGGNTGELFF. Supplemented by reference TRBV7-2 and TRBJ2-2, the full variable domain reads GAGVSQSPSNKVTEKGKDVELRCDPISGHTALYWYRQSLGQGLEFLIYFQGNSAPDKSGLPSDRFSAERTGGSVSTLTIQRTQQEDSAVYLCASTRSGGNTGELFFGEGSRLTVL.

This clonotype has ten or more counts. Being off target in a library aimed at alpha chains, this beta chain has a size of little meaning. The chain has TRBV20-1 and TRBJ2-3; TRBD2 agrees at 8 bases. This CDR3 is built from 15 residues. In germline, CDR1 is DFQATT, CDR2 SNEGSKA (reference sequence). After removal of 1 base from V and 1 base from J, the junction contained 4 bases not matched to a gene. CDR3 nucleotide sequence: TGCAGTGCTAGAGTGTCGCGGGAGGGCACAGATACGCAGTATTTT. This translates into CSARVSREGTDTQYF.

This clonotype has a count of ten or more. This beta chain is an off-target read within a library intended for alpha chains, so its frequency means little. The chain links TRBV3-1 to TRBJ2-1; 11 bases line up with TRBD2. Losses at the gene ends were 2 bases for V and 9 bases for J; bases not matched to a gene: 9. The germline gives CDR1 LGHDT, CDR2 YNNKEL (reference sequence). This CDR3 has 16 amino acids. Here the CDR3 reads CASSQPTSGMSSEQFF. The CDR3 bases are TGTGCCAGCAGCCAACCGACTAGCGGGATGTCTAGTGAGCAGTTCTTC.

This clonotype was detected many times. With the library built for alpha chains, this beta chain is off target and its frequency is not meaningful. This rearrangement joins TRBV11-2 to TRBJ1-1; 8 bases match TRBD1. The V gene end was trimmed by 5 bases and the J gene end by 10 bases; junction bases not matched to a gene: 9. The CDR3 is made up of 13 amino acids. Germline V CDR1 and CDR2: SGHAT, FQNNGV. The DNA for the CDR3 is TGTGCCAGCAGCACAGCAGGGGGCTTTTCAGCTTTCTTT. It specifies CASSTAGGFSAFF.

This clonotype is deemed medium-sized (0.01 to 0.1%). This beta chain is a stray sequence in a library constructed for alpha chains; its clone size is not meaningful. CDR3: CASSPLGATNTGELFF. CDR3 coding DNA: TGTGCCAGCTCACCATTGGGGGCTACGAACACCGGGGAGCTGTTTTTT. The rearrangement uses TRBV18 and TRBJ2-2, with D possibly matching TRBD1 (6 bases). Germline-derived CDR1 and CDR2 are KGHSH and LQKENI. This CDR3 contains 16 residues. V lost 2 bases, J lost 0 bases, and 10 bases lay in between.